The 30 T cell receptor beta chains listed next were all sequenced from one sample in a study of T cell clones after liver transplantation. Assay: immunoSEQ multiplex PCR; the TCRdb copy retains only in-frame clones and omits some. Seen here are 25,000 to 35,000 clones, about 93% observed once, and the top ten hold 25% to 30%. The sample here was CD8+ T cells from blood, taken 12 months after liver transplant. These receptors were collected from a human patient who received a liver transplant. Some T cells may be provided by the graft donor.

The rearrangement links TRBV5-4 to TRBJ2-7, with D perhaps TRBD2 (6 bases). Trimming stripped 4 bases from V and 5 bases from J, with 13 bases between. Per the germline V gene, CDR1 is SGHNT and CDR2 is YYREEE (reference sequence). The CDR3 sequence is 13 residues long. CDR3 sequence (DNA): TGTGCCAGCAGCCGGGACTCGCCTGACGAGCAGTACTTC. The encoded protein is CASSRDSPDEQYF.

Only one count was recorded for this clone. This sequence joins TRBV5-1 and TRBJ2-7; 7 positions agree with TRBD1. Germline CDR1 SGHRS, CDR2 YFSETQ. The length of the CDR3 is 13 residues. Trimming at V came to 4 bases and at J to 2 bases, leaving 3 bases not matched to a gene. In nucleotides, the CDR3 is TGCGCCAGCAGCAAGGGACAGACCTACGAGCAGTACTTC. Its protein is CASSKGQTYEQYF.

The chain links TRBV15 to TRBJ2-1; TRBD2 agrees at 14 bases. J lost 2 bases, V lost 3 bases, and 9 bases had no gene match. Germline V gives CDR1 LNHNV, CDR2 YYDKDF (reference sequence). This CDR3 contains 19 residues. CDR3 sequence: CATSSGLAGGLRAYNEQFF. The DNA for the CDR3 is TGTGCCACCAGCAGTGGACTAGCGGGAGGCTTGAGGGCCTACAATGAGCAGTTCTTC. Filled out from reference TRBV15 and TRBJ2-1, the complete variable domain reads DAMVIQNPRYQVTQFGKPVTLSCSQTLNHNVMYWYQQKSSQAPKLLFHYYDKDFNNEADTPDNFQSRRPNTSFCFLDIRSPGLGDTAMYLCATSSGLAGGLRAYNEQFFGPGTRLTVL.

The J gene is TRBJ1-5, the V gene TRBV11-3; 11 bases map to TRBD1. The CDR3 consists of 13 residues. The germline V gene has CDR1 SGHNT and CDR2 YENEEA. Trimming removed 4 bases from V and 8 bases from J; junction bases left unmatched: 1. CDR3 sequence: CASSSGQGEPQHF. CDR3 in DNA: TGTGCCAGCAGCTCGGGACAGGGGGAGCCCCAGCATTTT.

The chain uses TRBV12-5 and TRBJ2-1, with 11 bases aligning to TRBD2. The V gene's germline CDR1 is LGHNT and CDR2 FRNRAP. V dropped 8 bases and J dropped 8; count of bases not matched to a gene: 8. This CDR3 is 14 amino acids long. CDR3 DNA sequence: TGTGCTAGTTCTGATCTAGCGGGAGGTGATGAGCAGTTCTTC. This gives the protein CASSDLAGGDEQFF.

The CDR3 bases are TGTGCCAGCAGCTTGGTCTTGGGGGACTCCTACGAGCAGTACTTC. Protein sequence: CASSLVLGDSYEQYF. The genes are TRBV5-5 and TRBJ2-7; D tentatively fits TRBD1 or TRBD2 (5 bases each). Germline V gene lookup returns CDR1 SGHKS and CDR2 YYEKEE (reference sequence). The V end lost 0 bases, the J end lost 0 bases, and 10 bases lay between the germline ends. The CDR3 contains 15 residues.

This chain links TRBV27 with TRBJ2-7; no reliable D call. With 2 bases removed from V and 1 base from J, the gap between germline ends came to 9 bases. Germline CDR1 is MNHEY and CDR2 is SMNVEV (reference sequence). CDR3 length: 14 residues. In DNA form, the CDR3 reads TGTGCCAGCAGTTTAGAGTTGGGTTCCTACGAGCAGTACTTC. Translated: CASSLELGSYEQYF.

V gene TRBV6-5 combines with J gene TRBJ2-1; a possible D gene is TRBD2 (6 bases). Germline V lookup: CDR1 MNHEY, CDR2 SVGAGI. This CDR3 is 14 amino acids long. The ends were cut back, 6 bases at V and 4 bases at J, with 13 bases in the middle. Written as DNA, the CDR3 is TGTGCCAGCAGCCAGGGTGGGGGGTACAATGAGCAGTTCTTC. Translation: CASSQGGGYNEQFF.

The CDR3 sequence is CASSSLPGQGAGSYNEQFF. CDR3 DNA: TGTGCCAGCAGTTCCTTACCCGGACAGGGGGCCGGCTCCTACAATGAGCAGTTCTTC. The genes are TRBV27 and TRBJ2-1; 11 bases fit TRBD1. CDR1 is MNHEY and CDR2 is SMNVEV in the germline V gene (reference sequence). The CDR3 loop spans 19 amino acids. After removal of 4 bases from V and 0 bases from J, the junction contained 11 bases not matched to a gene.

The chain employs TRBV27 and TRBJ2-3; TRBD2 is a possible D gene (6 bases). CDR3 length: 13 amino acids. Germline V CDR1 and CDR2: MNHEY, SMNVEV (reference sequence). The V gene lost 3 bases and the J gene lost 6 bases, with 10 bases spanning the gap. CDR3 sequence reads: CASSLVGRDTQYF. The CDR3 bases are TGTGCCAGCAGTTTGGTTGGGAGGGATACGCAGTATTTT.

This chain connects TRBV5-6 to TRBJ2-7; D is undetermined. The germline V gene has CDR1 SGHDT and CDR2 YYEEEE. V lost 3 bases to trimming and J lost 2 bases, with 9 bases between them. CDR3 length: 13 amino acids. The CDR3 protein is CASSWASAYEQYF. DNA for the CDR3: TGTGCCAGCAGCTGGGCCAGCGCCTACGAGCAGTACTTC.

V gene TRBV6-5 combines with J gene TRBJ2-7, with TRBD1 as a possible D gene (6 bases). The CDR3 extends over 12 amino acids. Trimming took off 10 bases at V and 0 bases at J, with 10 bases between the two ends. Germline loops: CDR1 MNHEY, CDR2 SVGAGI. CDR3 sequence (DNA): TGTGCCACAACGACAGGCTCCTACGAGCAGTACTTC. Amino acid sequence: CATTTGSYEQYF.

This CDR3 reads CASSLWTGPEGKTQYF. In nucleotides, the CDR3 is TGTGCCAGCAGCTTATGGACCGGCCCGGAGGGAAAGACCCAGTACTTC. The chain carries TRBV7-9 and TRBJ2-5; a weak D match, TRBD2 (6 bases). Germline-derived CDR1 and CDR2 are SEHNR and FQNEAQ (reference sequence). The V end lost 2 bases, the J end lost 6 bases, and 19 bases lay between the germline ends. The CDR3 has 16 amino acids. The variable domain in full, completed from reference TRBV7-9 and TRBJ2-5, reads DTGVSQNPRHKITKRGQNVTFRCDPISEHNRLYWYRQTLGQGPEFLTYFQNEAQLEKSRLLSDRFSAERPKGSFSTLEIQRTEQGDSAMYLCASSLWTGPEGKTQYFGPGTRLLVL.

The CDR3 bases are TGTGCCAGCAGTTTAATGACGTCTTCCTACGAGCAGTACTTC. This codes for CASSLMTSSYEQYF. This chain links TRBV27 with TRBJ2-7; D not resolved. V lost 2 bases and J 1 base, leaving 9 bases between the germline ends. CDR1 MNHEY and CDR2 SMNVEV come from the germline V gene (reference sequence). The CDR3 has 14 residues.

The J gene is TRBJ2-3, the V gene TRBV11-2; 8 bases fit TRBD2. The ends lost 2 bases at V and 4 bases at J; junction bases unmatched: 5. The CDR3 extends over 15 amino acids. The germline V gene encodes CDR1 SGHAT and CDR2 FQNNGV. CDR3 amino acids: CASSLFSGTADTQYF. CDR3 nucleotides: TGTGCCAGCAGCTTATTTAGCGGGACCGCAGATACGCAGTATTTT. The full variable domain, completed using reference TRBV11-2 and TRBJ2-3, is EAGVAQSPRYKIIEKRQSVAFWCNPISGHATLYWYQQILGQGPKLLIQFQNNGVVDDSQLPKDRFSAERLKGVDSTLKIQPAKLEDSAVYLCASSLFSGTADTQYFGPGTRLTVL.

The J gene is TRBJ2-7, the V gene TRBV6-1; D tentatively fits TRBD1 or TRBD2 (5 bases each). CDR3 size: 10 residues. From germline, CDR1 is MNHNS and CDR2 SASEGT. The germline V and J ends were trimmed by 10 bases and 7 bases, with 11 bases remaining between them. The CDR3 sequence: CAIAWGEQYF. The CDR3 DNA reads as TGTGCCATCGCCTGGGGGGAGCAGTACTTC.

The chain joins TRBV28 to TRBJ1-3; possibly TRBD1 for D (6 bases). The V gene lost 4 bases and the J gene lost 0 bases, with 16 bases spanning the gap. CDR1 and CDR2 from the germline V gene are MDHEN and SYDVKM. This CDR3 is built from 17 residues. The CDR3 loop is CASSSPGQWSSGNTIYF. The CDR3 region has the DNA TGTGCCAGCAGTTCCCCGGGACAATGGAGCTCTGGAAACACCATATATTTT.

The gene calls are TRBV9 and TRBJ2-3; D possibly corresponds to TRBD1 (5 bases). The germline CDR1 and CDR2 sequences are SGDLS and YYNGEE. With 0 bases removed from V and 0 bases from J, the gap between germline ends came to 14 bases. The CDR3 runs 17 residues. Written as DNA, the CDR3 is TGTGCCAGCAGCGTAGAGGGGTTACCATATAGCACAGATACGCAGTATTTT. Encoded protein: CASSVEGLPYSTDTQYF.

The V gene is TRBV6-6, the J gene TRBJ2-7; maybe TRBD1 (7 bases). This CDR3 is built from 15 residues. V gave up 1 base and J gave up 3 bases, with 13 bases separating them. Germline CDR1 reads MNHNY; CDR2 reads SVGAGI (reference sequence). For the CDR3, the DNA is TGTGCCAGCAGTTACTGGCAGGGGGGTCACTACGAGCAGTACTTC. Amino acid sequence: CASSYWQGGHYEQYF.

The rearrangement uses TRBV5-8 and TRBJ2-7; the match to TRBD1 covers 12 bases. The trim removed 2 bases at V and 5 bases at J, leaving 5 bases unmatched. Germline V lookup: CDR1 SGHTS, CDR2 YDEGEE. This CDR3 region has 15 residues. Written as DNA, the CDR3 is TGTGCCAGCAGCTTTGGGACAGGGGGCGGCGACGAGCAGTACTTC. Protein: CASSFGTGGGDEQYF.

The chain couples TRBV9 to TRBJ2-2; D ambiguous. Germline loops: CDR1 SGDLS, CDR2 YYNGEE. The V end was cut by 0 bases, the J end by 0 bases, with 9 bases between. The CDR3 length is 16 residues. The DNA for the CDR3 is TGTGCCAGCAGCGTAGTCTTAGAGTCGAACACCGGGGAGCTGTTTTTT. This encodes CASSVVLESNTGELFF.

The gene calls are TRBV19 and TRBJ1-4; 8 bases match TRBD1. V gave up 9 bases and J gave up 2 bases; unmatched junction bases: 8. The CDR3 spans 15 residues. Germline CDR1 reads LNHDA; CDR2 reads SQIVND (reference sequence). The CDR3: CASGQGVSTNEKLFF. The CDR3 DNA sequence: TGTGCCAGCGGACAGGGAGTATCTACTAATGAAAAACTGTTTTTT.

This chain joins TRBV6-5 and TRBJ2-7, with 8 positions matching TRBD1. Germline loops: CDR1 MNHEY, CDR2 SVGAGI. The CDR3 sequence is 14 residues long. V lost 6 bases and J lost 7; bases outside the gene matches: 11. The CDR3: CASRPGQDLWEQYF. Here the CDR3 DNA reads TGTGCCAGCAGGCCGGGACAGGATTTATGGGAGCAGTACTTC.

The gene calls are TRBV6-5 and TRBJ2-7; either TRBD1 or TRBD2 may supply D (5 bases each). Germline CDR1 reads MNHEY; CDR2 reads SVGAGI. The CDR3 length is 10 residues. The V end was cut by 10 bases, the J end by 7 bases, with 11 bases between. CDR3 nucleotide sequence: TGTGCCATCGCCTGGGGGGAGCAGTACTTC. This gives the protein CAIAWGEQYF.

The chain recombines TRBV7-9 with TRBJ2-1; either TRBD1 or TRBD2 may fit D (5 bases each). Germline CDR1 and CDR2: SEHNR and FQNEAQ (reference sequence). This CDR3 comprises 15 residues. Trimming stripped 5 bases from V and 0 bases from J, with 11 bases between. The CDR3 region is CASSLRDLSYNEQFF. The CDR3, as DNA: TGTGCCAGCAGCCTAAGGGACCTCTCCTACAATGAGCAGTTCTTC.

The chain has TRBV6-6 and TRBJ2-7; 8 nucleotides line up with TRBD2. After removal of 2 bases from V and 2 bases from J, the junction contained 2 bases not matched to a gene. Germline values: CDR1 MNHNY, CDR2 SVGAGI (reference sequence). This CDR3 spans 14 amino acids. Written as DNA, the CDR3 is TGTGCCAGCAGTTACACTAGCGGAACCTACGAGCAGTACTTC. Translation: CASSYTSGTYEQYF.

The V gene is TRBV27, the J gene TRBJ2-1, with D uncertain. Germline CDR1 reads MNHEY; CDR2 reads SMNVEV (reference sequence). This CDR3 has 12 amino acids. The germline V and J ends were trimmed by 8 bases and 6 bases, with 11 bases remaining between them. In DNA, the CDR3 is TGTGCCAGCTCCACAGCACTCAATGAGCAGTTCTTC. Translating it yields CASSTALNEQFF.

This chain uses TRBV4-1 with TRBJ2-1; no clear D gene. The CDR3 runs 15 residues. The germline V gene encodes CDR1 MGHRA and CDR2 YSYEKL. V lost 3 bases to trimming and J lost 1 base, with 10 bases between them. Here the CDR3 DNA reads TGCGCCAGCAGCCACAGCGCAAGATCCTACAATGAGCAGTTCTTC. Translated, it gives CASSHSARSYNEQFF.

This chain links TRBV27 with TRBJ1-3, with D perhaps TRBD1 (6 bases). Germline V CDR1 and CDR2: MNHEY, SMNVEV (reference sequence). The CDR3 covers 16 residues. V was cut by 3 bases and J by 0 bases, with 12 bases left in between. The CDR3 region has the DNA TGTGCCAGCAGTTTCGGACAGCCCTACTCTGGAAACACCATATATTTT. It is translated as CASSFGQPYSGNTIYF.

CDR3: CASSPSTSGYSSYNEQFF. CDR3 bases: TGTGCCAGCAGCCCCTCAACTAGCGGCTATAGCTCCTACAATGAGCAGTTCTTC. V usage is TRBV7-9 and J usage is TRBJ2-1; 8 bases map to TRBD2. J gave up 0 bases and V 5 bases, and 12 bases lay outside the gene matches. Germline loops: CDR1 SEHNR, CDR2 FQNEAQ (reference sequence). The CDR3 is 18 residues long.